The rows below give T cell receptor beta chains drawn from one sample of a study of cytomegalovirus exposure and HLA in healthy donors. TCRdb keeps only in-frame clones here, not all; method: immunoSEQ multiplex PCR. The repertoire consists of under 150,000 clones, with around 87% occurring once and the leading ten covering less than 9%. The sequenced material came from PBMCs. These receptors were obtained from a man aged 18 to 30 in good health and CMV-seropositive. Each CDR3 is given with its conserved first and last residue. The D gene is left open where the match is weak. Where a row states a size, it is once, few, many or the class of an expanded clone; other rows omit it.

size,D,J,V,DNA,CDR3
.,.,TRBJ2-5,TRBV2,TGTGCCAGCAGTCCCGGGTCTCGCGGGCTGGCCCAGTACTTC,CASSPGSRGLAQYF
.,.,TRBJ2-1,TRBV6-6,TGTGCCAGCAGAAGAGGGAGCAGCTCCTACAATGAGCAGTTCTTC,CASRRGSSSYNEQFF
.,.,TRBJ2-1,TRBV27,TGTGCCAGCAGTTTTACCGATTTAGATGAGCAGTTCTTC,CASSFTDLDEQFF
.,.,TRBJ2-7,TRBV10-1,TGCGCCAGCAGTGAGTCGATGGCGGTTCCCTACGAGCAGTACTTC,CASSESMAVPYEQYF
.,TRBD2,TRBJ2-7,TRBV29-1,TGCAGCGTCGCGGGGGGGGATTCAACAGGGGAGCAGTACTTC,CSVAGGDSTGEQYF
.,.,TRBJ1-5,TRBV7-8,TGTGCCAGCAGCCCTGGGAGGAGGGGCCCTCAGCCCCAGCATTTT,CASSPGRRGPQPQHF
.,.,TRBJ1-1,TRBV6-5,TGTGCCAGCAGTTACGGGGGACACGTAAACACTGAAGCTTTCTTT,CASSYGGHVNTEAFF
once,TRBD2,TRBJ2-1,TRBV27,TGTGCCAGCAGGTCCGGGAGGCCCTTCAATGAGCAGTTCTTC,CASRSGRPFNEQFF
.,.,TRBJ2-1,TRBV7-9,TGTGCCAGCAGCTTACGGGAATTTAGGTCCAGTGAGCAGTTCTTC,CASSLREFRSSEQFF
.,.,TRBJ1-6,TRBV19,TGTGCCAGTAGGTGGGGACAAGTCAATTCACCCCTCCACTTT,CASRWGQVNSPLHF
.,.,TRBJ2-7,TRBV19,TGTGCCAGTAGTATCGGGGGGCTCGGCTACGAGCAGTACTTC,CASSIGGLGYEQYF
.,TRBD1,TRBJ2-5,TRBV9,TGTGCCAGCAGCCCGACAGGGGGCCAAGAGACCCAGTACTTC,CASSPTGGQETQYF
.,.,TRBJ1-5,TRBV27,TGTGCCAGCAGTTATCCGGGGCAGCCCCAGCATTTT,CASSYPGQPQHF
.,TRBD2,TRBJ2-7,TRBV5-1,TGCGCCAGCAGCTTGCTCGCGGGAGGCAACTACGAGCAGTACTTC,CASSLLAGGNYEQYF
.,.,TRBJ2-7,TRBV30,TGTGCCTGGACTCCCGACTATCGTTCCTACGAGCAGTACTTC,CAWTPDYRSYEQYF
.,TRBD1,TRBJ1-1,TRBV2,TGTGCCAGCAGTGGTGGGACAGGGGCTTGGAACACTGAAGCTTTCTTT,CASSGGTGAWNTEAFF
.,TRBD2,TRBJ2-5,TRBV4-2,TGTGCCAGCAGCCGTCCTCTAGCGGGGGAAGAGACCCAGTACTTC,CASSRPLAGEETQYF
.,TRBD2,TRBJ2-1,TRBV19,TGTGCCACGCGGCTAGCGGGGAAGTACAATGAGCAGTTCTTC,CATRLAGKYNEQFF
.,TRBD2,TRBJ2-7,TRBV11-3,TGTGCCAGCAGCCAACTAGCGGGAGGGACTAGCTCCTACGAGCAGTACTTC,CASSQLAGGTSSYEQYF
.,TRBD2,TRBJ2-1,TRBV19,TGTGCCAGTAGGGGGGTGGAAGCGGGGTCCTACAATGAGCAGTTCTTC,CASRGVEAGSYNEQFF
once,TRBD2,TRBJ2-7,TRBV4-1,TGCGCCAGCAGCCAAGTCGGACTAGCGGGAGGCTACGAGCAGTACTTC,CASSQVGLAGGYEQYF
.,.,TRBJ1-2,TRBV5-4,TGTGCCAGCAGCTCGGAAACCCGGGACTTCAACTATGGCTACACCTTC,CASSSETRDFNYGYTF
few,TRBD2,TRBJ2-1,TRBV4-2,TGTGCCAGCAGCCCAACGGGACTAGCGGAGTTCAATGAGCAGTTCTTC,CASSPTGLAEFNEQFF
.,.,TRBJ1-2,TRBV7-2,TGTGCCAGCAGCTTAATTATGGGGAGTTTAGGGGGCTACACCTTC,CASSLIMGSLGGYTF
.,.,TRBJ1-2,TRBV7-2,TGTGCCAGCAGCTTAGGTCGAGGACGGACTTATGGCTACACCTTC,CASSLGRGRTYGYTF
.,TRBD1,TRBJ2-7,TRBV7-8,TGTGCCAGCAGCCCCACCCCCAGGGGGCTCTACGAGCAGTACTTC,CASSPTPRGLYEQYF
.,.,TRBJ2-2,TRBV5-1,TGCGCCAGCAGCCCGGTCAGGGGGGACACCGGGGAGCTGTTTTTT,CASSPVRGDTGELFF
once,.,TRBJ2-2,TRBV4-1,TGCGCCAGCAGCCTCGGACTAACGACCGGGGAGCTGTTTTTT,CASSLGLTTGELFF
few,TRBD1,TRBJ2-3,TRBV11-3,TGTGCCAGCAGCGGCCAGGGGGTCACAGATACGCAGTATTTT,CASSGQGVTDTQYF
.,.,TRBJ1-1,TRBV30,TGTGCCTGGAGTGAGGCAGGGCGGACTGAAGCTTTCTTT,CAWSEAGRTEAFF
.,TRBD1,TRBJ1-2,TRBV6-5,TGTGCCAGCACCCAGGGGGCCTTCTATGGCTACACCTTC,CASTQGAFYGYTF
.,TRBD1,TRBJ2-3,TRBV28,TGTGCCAGCAGGGACAGGGGCGCGACAGATACGCAGTATTTT,CASRDRGATDTQYF
.,TRBD2,TRBJ2-1,TRBV7-9,TGTGCCAGCAGCACCGCTAGCGGATCTTACAATGAGCAGTTCTTC,CASSTASGSYNEQFF
.,.,TRBJ1-3,TRBV15,TGTGCCACCAGCGGCGACCGTCTCAGCGGGAACACCATATATTTT,CATSGDRLSGNTIYF
.,.,TRBJ1-2,TRBV7-9,TGTGCCAGCAGCTTAACGGGGAGGGGTGAGGCAGGCTACACCTTC,CASSLTGRGEAGYTF
.,TRBD2,TRBJ2-1,TRBV29-1,TGCAGCGGCACCGGGACTAGCGGGAGGAAAAATGAGCAGTTCTTC,CSGTGTSGRKNEQFF
.,.,TRBJ2-7,TRBV5-6,TGTGCCAGCAGCTTGGACAGGTTCCCAAAGTCCTACGAGCAGTACTTC,CASSLDRFPKSYEQYF
once,.,TRBJ1-3,TRBV13,TGTGCCAGCAGCAGGAGGGACCTCTCTGGAAACACCATATATTTT,CASSRRDLSGNTIYF
.,TRBD2,TRBJ2-2,TRBV2,TGTGCCAGCGGGGGAGCTAGCGGCCGGAATACCGGGGAGCTGTTTTTT,CASGGASGRNTGELFF
.,.,TRBJ1-2,TRBV25-1,TGTGCCAGCAGCAGCCAGGGAACGTATGGCTACACCTTC,CASSSQGTYGYTF
.,TRBD2,TRBJ2-1,TRBV6-6,TGTGCCAGCAGTTACGGACTAGCGGGAGATAGCGAGCAGTTCTTC,CASSYGLAGDSEQFF
once,TRBD2,TRBJ2-5,TRBV5-1,TGCGCCAGCAGCTTGTTAGCGGGGGCCCCGGAGGGAGAGACCCAGTACTTC,CASSLLAGAPEGETQYF
.,TRBD2,TRBJ2-3,TRBV29-1,TGCAGCGTAGCAAGTGGGGGGACTAACTATGGGACAGATACGCAGTATTTT,CSVASGGTNYGTDTQYF